The 30 T cell receptor beta chains below were found in one sample sequenced in a study of identical twins. TCRdb reprocessed the 5' RACE reads with MiXCR, giving one entry per CDR3 protein. The sample holds approximately 550,000 distinct CDR3 sequences, about 22% seen once. These data were also reused for a study on yellow fever vaccine responses in identical twins.

Sample: CD4+ T cells sorted from blood. The receptors were sampled from a woman aged 18-35 years in good health.

The CDR3 protein is CASSPRLIAVNIQYF. Written as DNA, the CDR3 is TGTGCCAGCAGTCCCAGACTGATAGCGGTAAACATTCAGTACTTC. V gene TRBV27 combines with J gene TRBJ2-4, with TRBD2 as a possible D gene (6 bases). V dropped 5 bases and J dropped 6 bases, with 17 bases sitting between them. The CDR3 length is 15 residues. The V gene's germline CDR1 is MNHEY and CDR2 SMNVEV (reference sequence).

In its sample, this clonotype was seen a few times. DNA for the CDR3: TGTGCCAGCAGTTGGGTGGGGGACGTTGGGGCCAACGTCCTGACTTTC. Translation: CASSWVGDVGANVLTF. The chain links TRBV28 to TRBJ2-6; D tentatively reads TRBD1 or TRBD2 (5 bases each). CDR3 length: 16 amino acids. Trimming cost V 4 bases and J 3 bases, with 13 bases left between them. CDR1 and CDR2 from the germline V gene are MDHEN and SYDVKM.

This clonotype appeared a few times. This chain's CDR3 is CSARLTGTAYEQYF. The CDR3 nucleotides read TGCAGTGCTAGGCTAACCGGGACAGCCTACGAGCAGTACTTC. This chain joins TRBV20-1 and TRBJ2-7; 7 bases agree with TRBD1. Germline V gene sequence: CDR1 DFQATT, CDR2 SNEGSKA (reference sequence). The CDR3 runs 14 residues. Losses at the gene ends were 3 bases for V and 2 bases for J; bases not matched to a gene: 7.

The chain combines TRBV7-9 with TRBJ2-1, with D possibly matching TRBD2 (5 bases). The CDR3 is 12 amino acids. Looked up from germline, CDR1 is SEHNR and CDR2 is FQNEAQ (reference sequence). Between the trimmed V and J ends, which lost 5 bases and 8 bases, there was a span of 10 bases. CDR3 region: CASSPEGHEQFF. CDR3 sequence (DNA): TGTGCCAGCAGCCCAGAGGGCCATGAGCAGTTCTTC.

This clonotype has a handful of counts. The chain carries TRBV7-2 and TRBJ2-1, with D perhaps being TRBD1 or TRBD2 (5 bases each). The V gene's germline CDR1 is SGHTA and CDR2 FQGNSA. V was cut by 2 bases and J by 1 base, with 12 bases left in between. This CDR3 is built from 16 residues. The CDR3 coding sequence is TGTGCCAGCAGCTTACGGTTTGGGGGATCCTACAATGAGCAGTTCTTC. Protein product: CASSLRFGGSYNEQFF.

Only a few counts were recorded for this clonotype. V is TRBV5-1 and J is TRBJ1-5; TRBD1 is a possible D gene (6 bases). Trimming cost V 0 bases and J 4 bases, with 11 bases left between them. The CDR3 is made up of 15 amino acids. CDR1 SGHRS and CDR2 YFSETQ come from the germline V gene. CDR3 sequence reads: CASSLETGPNQPQHF. CDR3 nucleotides: TGCGCCAGCAGCTTGGAGACAGGCCCGAATCAGCCCCAGCATTTT. The complete variable domain, with remaining parts taken from reference TRBV5-1 and TRBJ1-5, reads KAGVTQTPRYLIKTRGQQVTLSCSPISGHRSVSWYQQTPGQGLQFLFEYFSETQRNKGNFPGRFSGRQFSNSRSEMNVSTLELGDSALYLCASSLETGPNQPQHFGDGTRLSIL.

This clonotype has only a few counts. The rearrangement uses TRBV5-1 and TRBJ2-1, with 14 bases that match TRBD2. This CDR3 is built from 15 residues. Germline V lookup: CDR1 SGHRS, CDR2 YFSETQ. J gave up 11 bases and V 2 bases, and 6 bases lay outside the gene matches. The chain's CDR3 is CASSLGTSGSVQQFF. The CDR3 region has the DNA TGCGCCAGCAGCTTAGGGACTAGCGGGAGTGTCCAGCAGTTCTTC.

This clonotype was recorded a few times. The rearrangement uses TRBV12-3 or TRBV12-4 and TRBJ2-1; 11 nucleotides agree with TRBD2. Germline trimming cut 6 bases from V and 11 bases from J; bases unmatched to any gene: 9. This CDR3 is 14 amino acids long. Here the CDR3 DNA reads TGTGCCAGCAGACTGACTAGCGGGGCCAACAAGCAGTTCTTC. Its translation is CASRLTSGANKQFF.

This clonotype occurred a few times. The chain has TRBV12-3 or TRBV12-4 and TRBJ2-3, with 8 nucleotides matching TRBD2. V shed 3 bases and J 3 bases; nucleotides not matched to a gene: 8. The CDR3 totals 16 residues. This chain's CDR3 is CASSFWLLAATDTQYF. CDR3 nucleotides: TGTGCCAGCAGTTTTTGGCTACTAGCGGCAACAGATACGCAGTATTTT.

This clonotype came up a few times. The chain uses TRBV18 and TRBJ2-1, with unresolved D. CDR3 length: 18 amino acids. V dropped 4 bases and J dropped 0 bases, with 19 bases sitting between them. Germline V gene sequence: CDR1 KGHSH, CDR2 LQKENI. The CDR3 coding sequence is TGTGCCAGCTCACGCTCTGCTGGCGCCAAGAGCTCCTACAATGAGCAGTTCTTC. Translation: CASSRSAGAKSSYNEQFF.

This clonotype was detected a few times. The chain combines TRBV20-1 with TRBJ1-1; D remains ambiguous. The V gene's germline CDR1 is DFQATT and CDR2 SNEGSKA (reference sequence). The CDR3 extends over 12 amino acids. Trimming took off 2 bases at V and 4 bases at J, with 8 bases between the two ends. This CDR3 reads CSARKGSTEAFF. The CDR3 nucleotides read TGCAGTGCTAGAAAGGGAAGCACTGAAGCTTTCTTT.

The chain joins TRBV5-4 to TRBJ2-5; 9 bases map to TRBD2. Trimming at V came to 1 base and at J to 2 bases, leaving 3 bases not matched to a gene. CDR1 is SGHNT, CDR2 YYREEE, per germline (reference sequence). CDR3 length: 15 residues. In DNA, the CDR3 is TGTGCCAGCAGCTTGTATAGCGGGAGTCAAGAGACCCAGTACTTC. Translation: CASSLYSGSQETQYF.

This clonotype has more than one count but fewer than ten. This chain uses TRBV20-1 with TRBJ2-5, with 7 bases identical to TRBD2. Germline trimming cut 3 bases from V and 0 bases from J; bases unmatched to any gene: 13. This CDR3 is 17 amino acids long. Germline assignment: CDR1 DFQATT and CDR2 SNEGSKA (reference sequence). CDR3 in amino acids: CSASGGGAGVNQETQYF. The CDR3 DNA follows: TGCAGTGCTAGTGGGGGTGGGGCGGGGGTGAACCAAGAGACCCAGTACTTC.

CDR3 residues: CASSLRGPYGYTF. CDR3 nucleotide sequence: TGTGCCAGCAGTCTGAGGGGGCCCTATGGCTACACCTTC. The V gene is TRBV12-3 or TRBV12-4, the J gene TRBJ1-2; 7 bases agree with TRBD1. The V segment lost 5 bases and the J segment 4 bases; nucleotides outside the gene matches: 4. This CDR3 is 13 amino acids long.

This clonotype was picked up many times. The chain uses TRBV7-8 and TRBJ2-3; D gene uncertain. From germline, CDR1 is SGHVS and CDR2 FQNEAQ. The CDR3 is 13 residues long. Deletions cut 1 base from V and 6 bases from J, with 8 bases between. CDR3 in amino acids: CASSLGVFDTQYF. For the CDR3, the DNA is TGTGCCAGCAGCTTAGGGGTTTTCGATACGCAGTATTTT.

This clonotype was seen ten or more times. CDR3 nucleotides: TGCGCCAGCAGCTCTACTACGACTAGCGGGAGGAACGAGCAGTACTTC. It is translated as CASSSTTTSGRNEQYF. This sequence joins TRBV5-1 and TRBJ2-7; 13 positions agree with TRBD2. Germline lookup yields CDR1 SGHRS and CDR2 YFSETQ. This CDR3 region has 16 residues. J lost 5 bases, V lost 3 bases, and 8 bases had no gene match. Full variable domain (remainder filled in from reference TRBV5-1 and TRBJ2-7): KAGVTQTPRYLIKTRGQQVTLSCSPISGHRSVSWYQQTPGQGLQFLFEYFSETQRNKGNFPGRFSGRQFSNSRSEMNVSTLELGDSALYLCASSSTTTSGRNEQYFGPGTRLTVT.

This clonotype was counted between two and nine times. The chain carries TRBV12-3 or TRBV12-4 and TRBJ2-5; TRBD2 matches at 12 bases. V lost 5 bases, J lost 0 bases, and 4 bases stayed unmatched. The CDR3 spans 16 residues. The DNA of the CDR3 is TGTGCCAGCAGTCCGAGGACTAGCGGGAACCAAGAGACCCAGTACTTC. Protein: CASSPRTSGNQETQYF.

This clonotype has just a few counts. V and J are TRBV18 and TRBJ1-5; 7 bases map to TRBD1. Germline values: CDR1 KGHSH, CDR2 LQKENI. The CDR3 is 15 amino acids. The J segment lost 8 bases and the V segment lost 4 bases, leaving 11 bases of the junction unmatched. The DNA for the CDR3 is TGTGCCAGCTCACGTGGAGGGGGCTTAGGGGAGCCCCAGCATTTT. The encoded protein is CASSRGGGLGEPQHF.

This clonotype has only a few counts. This chain joins TRBV20-1 and TRBJ1-5, with 8 bases matching TRBD1. Germline V gene lookup returns CDR1 DFQATT and CDR2 SNEGSKA (reference sequence). After removal of 3 bases from V and 2 bases from J, the junction contained 6 bases not matched to a gene. The CDR3 extends over 15 amino acids. DNA for the CDR3: TGCAGTGCTAGGACCCCACAGGGGGGCAATCAGCCCCAGCATTTT. As protein: CSARTPQGGNQPQHF.

This chain connects TRBV12-3 or TRBV12-4 to TRBJ2-7; no clear D. Deletions cut 5 bases from V and 3 bases from J, with 23 bases between. The CDR3 is 17 amino acids. The CDR3 spells CASSHQRAPQAIYEQYF. CDR3 nucleotides: TGTGCCAGCAGTCACCAACGAGCCCCCCAGGCAATCTACGAGCAGTACTTC.

V gene TRBV5-1 combines with J gene TRBJ2-1; D remains unclear. Germline V CDR1 and CDR2: SGHRS, YFSETQ. CDR3 length equals 15 residues. Deletions cut 1 base from V and 5 bases from J, with 13 bases between. CDR3 residues: CASSLLSWQDNEQFF. In DNA, the CDR3 is TGCGCCAGCAGCTTGTTATCGTGGCAGGACAATGAGCAGTTCTTC.

V gene TRBV20-1 combines with J gene TRBJ2-2; either TRBD1 or TRBD2 may supply D (6 bases each). The CDR3 contains 15 residues. Trimming took 2 bases from V and 4 from J, leaving 14 bases between them. Germline values: CDR1 DFQATT, CDR2 SNEGSKA (reference sequence). The CDR3 sequence: CSARRPGAVTGELFF. In DNA, the CDR3 is TGCAGTGCTAGAAGACCGGGGGCGGTCACCGGGGAGCTGTTTTTT.

The genes are TRBV10-1 and TRBJ2-7, with D unclear. Trimming took 5 bases from V and 1 from J, leaving 18 bases between them. Germline CDR1 WNHNN, CDR2 SYGVQD (reference sequence). CDR3 length: 16 residues. CDR3 nucleotide sequence: TGCGCCAGCAGTACGCATGGACGTTTACAATCCTACGAGCAGTACTTC. Protein sequence: CASSTHGRLQSYEQYF.

The chain links TRBV7-2 to TRBJ1-2, with D maybe TRBD1 (6 bases). The germline V gene has CDR1 SGHTA and CDR2 FQGNSA. This CDR3 region has 14 residues. V was pared by 0 bases and J by 4 bases, with 9 bases between. As DNA, the CDR3 is TGTGCCAGCAGCTTAGCGATACAGGGCTATGGCTACACCTTC. Protein product: CASSLAIQGYGYTF.

The rearrangement links TRBV28 to TRBJ2-1, with TRBD2 identical over 7 bases. Looked up from germline, CDR1 is MDHEN and CDR2 is SYDVKM. After removal of 7 bases from V and 7 bases from J, the junction contained 13 bases not matched to a gene. The CDR3 contains 15 residues. The CDR3 spells CASTHSRGLVNEQFF. CDR3 nucleotide sequence: TGTGCCAGCACCCACTCCCGTGGACTAGTTAATGAGCAGTTCTTC.

This clonotype was observed many times. CDR3 bases: TGTGCCAGCAGTTCCCAGACAGCCATTTACGAGCAGTACTTC. Its translation is CASSSQTAIYEQYF. This sequence joins TRBV28 and TRBJ2-7; possible D gene TRBD1, 5 bases. The CDR3 contains 14 residues. Trimming pared 4 bases from V and 4 bases from J, leaving 14 bases between. The V gene's germline CDR1 is MDHEN and CDR2 SYDVKM.

CDR3 sequence reads: CASSQAKGSSYNEQFF. Written as DNA, the CDR3 is TGTGCCAGCAGCCAGGCCAAAGGGAGCTCCTACAATGAGCAGTTCTTC. J is TRBJ2-1 and V is TRBV4-2, with D perhaps TRBD2 (5 bases). Deletions cut 3 bases from V and 0 bases from J, with 12 bases between. The length of the CDR3 is 16 residues. Germline V CDR1 and CDR2: LGHNA, YNFKEQ.

The CDR3 spells CASKGTSGTYEQYF. As DNA, the CDR3 is TGTGCCAGCAAGGGGACTAGCGGAACCTACGAGCAGTACTTC. The J gene is TRBJ2-7, the V gene TRBV6-1; TRBD2 matches at 11 bases. This CDR3 is 14 amino acids long. Germline CDR1 is MNHNS and CDR2 is SASEGT. V dropped 7 bases and J dropped 2; count of bases not matched to a gene: 4.

The V call is TRBV15, the J call TRBJ2-1; tentatively, D is TRBD2 (6 bases). Germline V gene sequence: CDR1 LNHNV, CDR2 YYDKDF (reference sequence). Trimming left V 1 base short and J 1 base short, with 17 bases between. CDR3 length: 18 amino acids. Written as DNA, the CDR3 is TGTGCCACCAGCAGAGTTGGCGGGGCTGGGGGTTCCTACAATGAGCAGTTCTTC. It yields the protein CATSRVGGAGGSYNEQFF.

Turning to this clonotype: One end of the junction varies from germline; a read error may be responsible. The chain uses TRBV12-3 or TRBV12-4 and TRBJ2-5; 15 bases match TRBD2. The CDR3 is 19 residues long. CDR3 nucleotide sequence: TGTGCCATCAGTTTCTCCCTTCCCGGACTAGCGGGAGGGGGAGAGACCCAGTACTTC. As protein: CAISFSLPGLAGGGETQYF.